The 13 T cell receptor beta chains presented below share a single source sample, sequenced in a study of a mutant IDH1 vaccine in newly diagnosed glioma. Time point described: week 5, during vaccination. Each dose of the vaccine consisted of 300 ug of mutant IDH1 20-mer peptide, with topical imiquimod. Method: immunoSEQ multiplex PCR; TCRdb's copy keeps in-frame clones and lacks some. The sample carries about 26,000 clones, 70% to 85% recorded once. No cognate antigen is known for these TCRs. This sample comprised PBMCs, obtained from a glioma patient whose treatment included an IDH1 peptide vaccine. These receptors were taken from a man aged 40-55 years with glioma. Some clones in this sample may be carry-over from other donors' samples.

The rearrangement links TRBV5-1 to TRBJ1-2, with 7 bases identical to TRBD1. CDR1 and CDR2 (germline): SGHRS, YFSETQ. V shed 0 bases and J 0 bases; nucleotides not matched to a gene: 2. CDR3 size: 15 residues. The CDR3 DNA is TGCGCCAGCAGCTTGGCTACAGGGGCTAACTATGGCTACACCTTC. Translation gives CASSLATGANYGYTF.

CDR3 DNA: TGTGCCAGCAGAGACAGGGGGTACGACGAGCAGTACTTC. Translated: CASRDRGYDEQYF. The gene calls are TRBV6-5 and TRBJ2-7; 9 bases are shared with TRBD1. The CDR3 is 13 amino acids. The J segment lost 5 bases and the V segment lost 6 bases, leaving 5 bases of the junction unmatched. The germline gives CDR1 MNHEY, CDR2 SVGAGI.

The chain uses TRBV6-5 and TRBJ2-6; possibly TRBD2 for D (5 bases). Trimming stripped 0 bases from V and 4 bases from J, with 7 bases between. This CDR3 region has 15 residues. Germline values: CDR1 MNHEY, CDR2 SVGAGI. CDR3 sequence (DNA): TGTGCCAGCAGTTACTCGACTACCGGGGCCAACGTCCTGACTTTC. Protein: CASSYSTTGANVLTF.

This clone was counted only a few times. This chain links TRBV18 with TRBJ1-1, with TRBD1 matching 8 bases. CDR1 and CDR2 from the germline V gene are KGHSH and LQKENI. The CDR3 totals 18 residues. V shed 3 bases and J 0 bases; nucleotides not matched to a gene: 12. The CDR3 spells CASSPIFGQGSMNTEAFF. The CDR3 DNA reads TGTGCCAGCTCACCCATCTTCGGACAGGGAAGCATGAACACTGAAGCTTTCTTT.

CDR3 bases: TGTGCCATCAGTGAATACGGGAACACTGAAGCTTTCTTT. Its protein is CAISEYGNTEAFF. This chain connects TRBV10-3 to TRBJ1-1; D uncertain. This CDR3 region has 13 residues. CDR1 is ENHRY, CDR2 SYGVKD, per germline. Deletions cut 3 bases from V and 1 base from J, with 6 bases between.

The chain carries TRBV7-2 and TRBJ1-2; D gene uncertain. The CDR3 is made up of 12 amino acids. Trimming removed 6 bases from V and 3 bases from J, with 8 bases in between. CDR1 and CDR2 from the germline V gene are SGHTA and FQGNSA. Here the CDR3 reads CASSYRDYGYTF. Here the CDR3 DNA reads TGTGCCAGCAGTTACCGGGACTATGGCTACACCTTC.

This clone was recorded once. The V and J genes are TRBV5-6 and TRBJ1-2; D is undetermined. This CDR3 spans 16 amino acids. Trimming took 2 bases from V and 8 from J, leaving 22 bases between them. Germline lookup yields CDR1 SGHDT and CDR2 YYEEEE. CDR3 nucleotides: TGTGCCAGCAGCTTCTACCGATTTGCCCGGGGATTCGGCTACACCTTC. Encoded protein: CASSFYRFARGFGYTF.

The chain recombines TRBV5-1 with TRBJ2-5; 12 positions agree with TRBD2. V shed 4 bases and J 6 bases; nucleotides not matched to a gene: 7. The CDR3 sequence is 15 residues long. Looked up from germline, CDR1 is SGHRS and CDR2 is YFSETQ. The CDR3 sequence is CASSLGTSGQKTQYF. The CDR3 bases are TGCGCCAGCAGCCTGGGGACTAGCGGGCAAAAGACCCAGTACTTC.

The chain recombines TRBV7-9 with TRBJ1-3; 8 bases align to TRBD1. The CDR3 is 19 amino acids. CDR1 and CDR2 from the germline V gene are SEHNR and FQNEAQ (reference sequence). V lost 1 base, J lost 0 bases, and 11 bases stayed unmatched. As DNA, the CDR3 is TGTGCCAGCAGCTTAGGACAGGGGAAACGTACCAGCTCTGGAAACACCATATATTTT. Protein product: CASSLGQGKRTSSGNTIYF.

This chain uses TRBV19 with TRBJ2-7; D might be TRBD2 (6 bases). Trimming left V 6 bases short and J 3 bases short, with 15 bases between. This CDR3 is 14 amino acids long. CDR1 is LNHDA and CDR2 is SQIVND in the germline V gene (reference sequence). The CDR3 coding sequence is TGTGCCAGTAGCCCAGGGACCGGGGGCTACGAGCAGTACTTC. Translating gives CASSPGTGGYEQYF. The variable domain in full, completed from reference TRBV19 and TRBJ2-7, reads DGGITQSPKYLFRKEGQNVTLSCEQNLNHDAMYWYRQDPGQGLRLIYYSQIVNDFQKGDIAEGYSVSREKKESFPLTVTSAQKNPTAFYLCASSPGTGGYEQYFGPGTRLTVT.

This chain uses TRBV29-1 with TRBJ1-1; no clear D gene. The germline V gene encodes CDR1 SQVTM and CDR2 ANQGSEA. The length of the CDR3 is 12 residues. The V gene lost 4 bases and the J gene lost 3 bases, with 9 bases spanning the gap. This chain's CDR3 is CSVGGAYTEAFF. Written as DNA, the CDR3 is TGCAGCGTTGGGGGAGCCTACACTGAAGCTTTCTTT.

The chain joins TRBV5-6 to TRBJ2-7, with no clear D. Germline values: CDR1 SGHDT, CDR2 YYEEEE. The CDR3 has 15 amino acids. V was trimmed by 0 bases and J by 0 bases, leaving 10 bases between them. CDR3 DNA sequence: TGTGCCAGCAGCTTGGTGATGTTCTCCTCCTACGAGCAGTACTTC. Translated: CASSLVMFSSYEQYF.

The chain uses TRBV2 and TRBJ1-6; 8 nucleotides match TRBD1. The V gene end was trimmed by 5 bases and the J gene end by 0 bases; junction bases not matched to a gene: 6. The germline gives CDR1 SNHLY, CDR2 FYNNEI. This CDR3 has 17 amino acids. CDR3 in DNA: TGTGCCAGCAGTAGACAGGGGCTGGGCTCCTATAATTCACCCCTCCACTTT. Its translation: CASSRQGLGSYNSPLHF.